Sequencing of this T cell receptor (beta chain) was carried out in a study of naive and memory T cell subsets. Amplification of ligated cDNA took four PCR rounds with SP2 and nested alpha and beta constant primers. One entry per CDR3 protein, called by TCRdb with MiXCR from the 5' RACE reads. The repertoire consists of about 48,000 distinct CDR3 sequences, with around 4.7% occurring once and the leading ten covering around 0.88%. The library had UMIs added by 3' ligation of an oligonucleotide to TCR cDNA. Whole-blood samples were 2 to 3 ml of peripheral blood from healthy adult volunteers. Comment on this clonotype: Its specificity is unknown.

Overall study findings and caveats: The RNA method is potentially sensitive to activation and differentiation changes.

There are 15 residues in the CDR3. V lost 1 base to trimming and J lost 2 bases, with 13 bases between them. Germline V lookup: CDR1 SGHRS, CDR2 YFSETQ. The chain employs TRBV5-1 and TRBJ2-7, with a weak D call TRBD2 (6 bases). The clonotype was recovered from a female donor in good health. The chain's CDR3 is CASSLTREYPYEQYF. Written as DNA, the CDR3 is TGCGCCAGCAGCTTGACACGGGAGTACCCCTACGAGCAGTACTTC.